The T cell receptor (beta chain) under discussion was sequenced for a study of CD8 T cells in Susac syndrome (dated by TCRdb to between 2018 and 2020). Context from the whole study: Whether CD8+ T cell activation and differentiation in Susac syndrome was antigen driven was tested using repertoire sequencing.

This clonotype was found once. Which antigen it targets is not known. Per-base qualities were not stored, and no clone one base away is much larger. On its own, one read is weak support. High-throughput TCR beta sequencing profiled peripheral blood CD8+ and CD4+ T cells from healthy donors, Susac syndrome patients and multiple sclerosis patients. Treatment-naive patients with stable or active relapsing-remitting disease fulfilling revised McDonald criteria were used as multiple sclerosis controls. Bulk CD8+ and CD4+ T cells were purified magnetically by negative isolation, whereas CD8+ TEMRA cells were enriched by FACS. Blood was drawn into EDTA tubes, processed within 24 hours, and PBMCs were isolated by density gradient centrifugation. PBMCs intended for TCR sequencing were cryopreserved in liquid nitrogen and were subsequently thawed in a 37 degrees C water bath. Purity of sorted or isolated CD4+, CD8+ and CD8+ TEMRA cells was at least 90%.

Overall study results and their limits: The number of individuals in the TCR sequencing and HLA analysis was acknowledged as relatively small.

The CDR3 sequence holds 16 residues, the cysteine and phenylalanine included. The DNA shown is the 48-base CDR3, in frame from base 1. V loses 10 bases, J loses 6 bases, and the germline ends lie 26 bases apart. Per the germline V gene, SNHLY is the CDR1 and FYNNEI is the CDR2. RNA was extracted using the RNeasy kit, and roughly 0.45 to 1 microgram was reverse transcribed with random hexamers. TCR beta CDR3 regions were amplified with the immunoSEQ multiplex PCR assay covering 54 Vbeta and 13 Jbeta segments. To correct PCR amplification bias, a synthetic template baseline was used for both primer optimization and computational correction. The source study handled its data this way. Reads were annotated to V, D and J genes according to IMGT and were analyzed with immunoSEQ Analyzer, with only productive sequences retained. To calculate clonality, Shannon entropy was normalized by log2 of the number of productive unique sequences and then subtracted from one. Public and private clones were assessed among the 100 most prevalent clones of each patient and control. A clone was defined as Susac-specific if it was absent from the healthy and MS cohorts, from some 980 published viral clones and from other ImmuneACCESS disease sequences. TCRdb reprocessed the public reads (quality trimming at Q25 with fastp, clone calling with MiXCR) and kept in-frame beta chains. One record per CDR3 amino acid sequence lists the most common genes and DNA. None of the V and J calls come from the authors' own analysis; TCRdb made them. The sample has about 120,000 distinct CDR3 sequences on record, around 92% of them singletons. Together, the top ten hold about 0.087% of the sample.

Sequenced material: CD4+ T cells from PBMCs. The receptor's source is a human donor with multiple sclerosis. The sequence is built from TRBV2 and TRBJ2-3; TRBD1 is possibly the D segment (6 matching bases). This receptor has the CDR3 CATLPLDRTDMDTQYF. The DNA sequence follows: TGTGCCACCCTTCCGCTTGACAGGACCGATATGGATACGCAGTATTTT.